This T cell receptor beta chain derives from a study of T cell changes during pregnancy in multiple sclerosis (dated by TCRdb to about 2019). Context from the whole study: The study looked at changes in the T cell repertoire across pregnancy in women with multiple sclerosis.

The germline ends are 6 bases apart after V is trimmed by 2 bases and J by 5 bases. As encoded in the germline V gene (reference sequence), CDR1 is GTSNPN while CDR2 is SVGIG. The CDR3 runs 11 amino acids, cysteine and phenylalanine included. Just CDR3 DNA is preserved here, 33 bases in frame from base 1. The method was the immunoSEQ multiplex PCR assay. TCRdb provides this immuneACCESS table in a form limited to in-frame rearrangements. Some clones are lacking; in checked studies, under half of them reflect an unresolved V gene, and why the rest are absent is not known. The sample data list 75,000 to 95,000 clones, and about 92% of these were observed just once. The ten most abundant clones make up 2% to 2.5% of the sample. For this clone: No antigen is known for it. No much larger clonotype is one base removed from it; base qualities were not supplied.

The chain joins TRBV30 to TRBJ1-2; the D gene cannot be resolved reliably. The sequence was obtained from a female donor with multiple sclerosis, enrolled in a pregnancy study. The material was peripheral blood, obtained after pregnancy. The CDR3 region reads CAWSNRYGYTF. The sequence in DNA is TGTGCCTGGAGTAACCGGTATGGCTACACCTTC. Full variable domain (CDR3 extended with the reference TRBV30 and TRBJ1-2 proteins): SQTIHQWPATLVQPVGSPLSLECTVEGTSNPNLYWYRQAAGRGLQLLFYSVGIGQISSEVPQNLSASRPQDRQFILSSKKLLLSDSGFYLCAWSNRYGYTFGSGTRLTVV.